This T cell receptor (beta chain) was documented in a study of shared clonotypes between healthy human individuals. Comments on this clone: Antigen unknown.

CD4+ cells yielded CD45RA+ naive and CD45RA-negative memory subsets. The CDR3 sequence is 11 residues long. CDR1 GTSNPN and CDR2 SVGIG come from the germline V gene (reference sequence). Trimming pared 5 bases from V and 2 bases from J, leaving 6 bases between. Assay: immunoSEQ multiplex PCR; the TCRdb copy retains only in-frame clones and omits some. The sample includes roughly 2,500,000 clones, more than 85% seen only once; the top ten take around 0.4%. Study-level results: Clonotypes shared by all four donors outscored non-shared clonotypes in generation probability. Estimated richness values were generally larger in naive subsets than in memory subsets.

This clonotype was sampled from a man between 18 and 35 years old in good health. Some clones in this sample may be carry-over from other donors' samples. Sequencing used naive CD4+ T cells from PBMCs. Subset reported: CD45RA+ positively selected. V and J are TRBV30 and TRBJ2-5; D unresolved. The CDR3 spells CAWADQETQYF. DNA of the CDR3: TGTGCCTGGGCGGATCAAGAGACCCAGTACTTC.